Detailed here is one TCR beta chain. Its antigen target is currently unknown. The input lacks base qualities; no much larger clone sits a single base away. This sample stems from a study of blood T cell repertoires in COVID-19 (dated by TCRdb to the early 2020s). Notes on the research overall: Samples from collaborators originated in the United States, Italy and Spain and spanned both the acute and convalescent phases of COVID-19. The material from the prospective study consisted of cDNA or gDNA derived from T cells, B-cell-depleted T cells, or PBMCs. Subjects who had been exposed to COVID-19, were actively infected with it, or had recovered from it provided the deeply sampled blood TCRbeta repertoires that made up the dataset. The repertoires were released in a freely available public database meant as a resource for research on the immune response to SARS-CoV-2. Samples were obtained from the ongoing ImmuneRACE study (first 160 participants) and from over a thousand subjects provided by 6 global collaborators. Nearly every sample came with metadata listing a de-identified subject ID, COVID-19 status, age in years and sex. HLA class I and class II types, where available, came from metadata supplied by the sample provider rather than from assay-based typing. Broad study findings and their caveats: The amount of clinical and demographic metadata varied by source and participant and was provided uncurated.

Participants in the prospective study were enrolled through a virtual design, were aged 18 to 89 years, and lived in fewer than 30 United States geographic areas. To assign participants to cohorts, the prospective study relied on clinical history that participants themselves reported in a screening survey and a study questionnaire. For ImmuneRACE Cohort 3, a participant was defined as recovered based on two consecutive negative NP/OP PCR tests, clearance by a healthcare professional, or resolution of symptoms. Mobile phlebotomists in the prospective study collected whole blood, serum and a nasopharyngeal or oropharyngeal swab from every participant. Additional blood draws and questionnaires over an approximately 2-month period could optionally be provided by prospective study participants. Blood samples from the prospective study were shipped frozen or at room temperature prior to DNA extraction.

V drops 0 bases and J drops 2 bases, leaving 12 bases in between. The CDR3 starts with the cysteine, ends with the phenylalanine, and has 16 residues. The DNA shown is the 48-base CDR3, in frame from base 1. CDR1 and CDR2 are read off the germline V gene as SGHRS and YFSETQ. TCRbeta CDR3 regions were amplified from genomic DNA by means of the immunoSEQ Assay, a bias-controlled multiplex PCR. The study's own analysis went as follows. Within the assay, amplification of reference gene primers was used to estimate how many nucleated cells each sample contained. To quantify the absolute abundance of each unique TCRbeta CDR3 rearrangement, sequence reads were collapsed and filtered. For each sample, productive Simpson clonality was calculated as the square root of Simpson's diversity index over productive rearrangements. As stored in TCRdb, this immuneACCESS dataset retains in-frame rearrangements with V and J assigned. A fraction of the clones does not appear; measured against another copy, unresolved V genes explain less than half of the discrepancy, and the remainder lacks a known reason. That table furnishes V, J and clone size, whereas the DNA furnished D and trimming. Across this sample there are about 250,000 clones, with 88% seen only once. Approximately 3% of the sample comes from the top ten.

This receptor was identified in a woman aged 50 to 60 who had recovered from COVID-19. The specimen sequenced was PBMCs or T cells enriched from blood (not recorded which). The sequence links TRBV5-1 to TRBJ2-1; a weak D assignment points to TRBD2 (5 bases agree). For the CDR3, the sequence is CASSLAGDGAYNEQFF. The bases read TGCGCCAGCAGCTTGGCCGGTGACGGGGCCTACAATGAGCAGTTCTTC.